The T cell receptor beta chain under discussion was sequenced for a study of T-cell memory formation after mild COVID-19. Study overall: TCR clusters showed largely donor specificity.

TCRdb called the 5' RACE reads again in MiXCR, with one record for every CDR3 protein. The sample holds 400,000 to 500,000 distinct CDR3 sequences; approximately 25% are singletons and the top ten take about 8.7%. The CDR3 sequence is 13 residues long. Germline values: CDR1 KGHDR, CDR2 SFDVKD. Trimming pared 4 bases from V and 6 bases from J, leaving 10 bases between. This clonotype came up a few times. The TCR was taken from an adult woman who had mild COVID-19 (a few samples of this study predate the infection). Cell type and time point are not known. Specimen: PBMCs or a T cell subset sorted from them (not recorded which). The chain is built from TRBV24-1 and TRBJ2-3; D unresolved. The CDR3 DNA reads TGTGCCACCAGTGACCCATCTAGGGATACGCAGTATTTT. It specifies CATSDPSRDTQYF.